These T cell receptor beta chains were read from a single sample in a study of post-analysis software for immune sequencing data. TCRdb used MiXCR to reprocess the PCR reads, holding one entry per CDR3 protein. The repertoire holds 750,000 to 900,000 distinct CDR3 sequences, with about 43% as singletons. The sample consisted of blood. The receptor source for this set is a girl aged 10 to 17 with multiple sclerosis. Both conserved end residues are part of each CDR3. The D gene is left open where the match is weak. Where a row states a size, it is once, few, many or the class of an expanded clone; other rows omit it.

clone_size: .; v_call: TRBV20-1; d_call: .; j_call: TRBJ1-4; cdr3_aa: CSAPERVGANEKLFF; cdr3_nt: TGCAGTGCTCCTGAGCGGGTGGGAGCTAATGAAAAACTGTTTTTT
clone_size: .; v_call: TRBV11-2; d_call: TRBD2; j_call: TRBJ2-3; cdr3_aa: CASSLEGGSADTQYF; cdr3_nt: TGTGCCAGCAGCTTAGAGGGCGGGAGTGCAGATACGCAGTATTTT
clone_size: .; v_call: TRBV20-1; d_call: .; j_call: TRBJ1-5; cdr3_aa: CSAREGGKPQHF; cdr3_nt: TGCAGTGCTAGAGAAGGGGGGAAGCCCCAGCATTTT
clone_size: .; v_call: TRBV7-3; d_call: .; j_call: TRBJ2-3; cdr3_aa: CASSLSTGVGTDTQYF; cdr3_nt: TGTGCCAGCAGCTTATCGACAGGAGTTGGCACAGATACGCAGTATTTT
clone_size: .; v_call: TRBV5-6; d_call: .; j_call: TRBJ2-7; cdr3_aa: CASSPAPLSYEQYF; cdr3_nt: TGTGCCAGCAGCCCTGCTCCCCTATCCTACGAGCAGTACTTC
clone_size: .; v_call: TRBV9; d_call: .; j_call: TRBJ2-3; cdr3_aa: CASSKEFADTQYF; cdr3_nt: TGTGCCAGCAGTAAGGAGTTCGCCGATACGCAGTATTTT
clone_size: .; v_call: TRBV19; d_call: .; j_call: TRBJ2-1; cdr3_aa: CASSVGSAGEQFF; cdr3_nt: TGTGCCAGTAGTGTGGGTTCCGCGGGCGAGCAGTTCTTC
clone_size: .; v_call: TRBV5-6; d_call: .; j_call: TRBJ1-1; cdr3_aa: CASSLVGHTEAFF; cdr3_nt: TGTGCCAGCAGCTTGGTGGGGCACACTGAAGCTTTCTTT
clone_size: .; v_call: TRBV5-1; d_call: TRBD1; j_call: TRBJ1-2; cdr3_aa: CASSLSRQGDYGYTF; cdr3_nt: TGCGCCAGCAGCTTGTCGAGACAGGGAGACTATGGCTACACCTTC
clone_size: .; v_call: TRBV11-2; d_call: .; j_call: TRBJ2-4; cdr3_aa: CASSHGRGGLILAKNIQYF; cdr3_nt: TGTGCCAGCAGCCACGGCCGAGGTGGCCTGATTCTAGCCAAAAACATTCAGTACTTC
clone_size: .; v_call: TRBV15; d_call: .; j_call: TRBJ1-5; cdr3_aa: CATSRDSEGTQPQHF; cdr3_nt: TGTGCCACCAGCAGAGATTCGGAGGGGACTCAGCCCCAGCATTTT
clone_size: few; v_call: TRBV5-1; d_call: .; j_call: TRBJ2-1; cdr3_aa: CASSFAPGYEQFF; cdr3_nt: TGCGCCAGCAGCTTTGCTCCGGGCTATGAGCAGTTCTTC
clone_size: .; v_call: TRBV11-1; d_call: .; j_call: TRBJ2-7; cdr3_aa: CASSLGITTKYEQYF; cdr3_nt: TGTGCCAGCAGCTTAGGTATTACAACGAAATACGAGCAGTACTTC
clone_size: .; v_call: TRBV6-5; d_call: .; j_call: TRBJ2-7; cdr3_aa: CASSLGQGVSHEQYF; cdr3_nt: TGTGCCAGCAGCCTCGGGCAGGGAGTCTCCCACGAGCAGTACTTC
clone_size: .; v_call: TRBV30; d_call: .; j_call: TRBJ1-5; cdr3_aa: CAWSVGRVGGQPQHF; cdr3_nt: TGTGCCTGGAGTGTAGGCAGGGTAGGCGGTCAGCCCCAGCATTTT
clone_size: .; v_call: TRBV7-2; d_call: .; j_call: TRBJ2-1; cdr3_aa: CASSSALGQFF; cdr3_nt: TGTGCCAGCAGCTCCGCCCTTGGGCAGTTCTTC
clone_size: once; v_call: TRBV28; d_call: .; j_call: TRBJ2-4; cdr3_aa: CASSLWGYGQDPREQYF; cdr3_nt: TGTGCCAGCAGTCTTTGGGGCTACGGACAGGACCCGCGGGAGCAGTACTTC
clone_size: few; v_call: TRBV20-1; d_call: TRBD2; j_call: TRBJ2-5; cdr3_aa: CSARSLAGAQETQYF; cdr3_nt: TGCAGTGCTCGATCCCTAGCGGGAGCTCAAGAGACCCAGTACTTC
clone_size: .; v_call: TRBV12-3/TRBV12-4; d_call: .; j_call: TRBJ2-1; cdr3_aa: CASSQDTYNEQFF; cdr3_nt: TGTGCCAGCAGTCAGGACACCTACAATGAGCAGTTCTTC
clone_size: .; v_call: TRBV3-1; d_call: .; j_call: TRBJ2-7; cdr3_aa: CASSQGSLPSYEQYF; cdr3_nt: TGTGCCAGCAGCCAAGGCTCACTACCTTCCTACGAGCAGTACTTC
clone_size: once; v_call: TRBV6-5; d_call: .; j_call: TRBJ2-6; cdr3_aa: CASRKTPSSGTNVLTF; cdr3_nt: TGTGCCAGCAGGAAAACTCCAAGCTCTGGGACCAACGTCCTGACTTTC
clone_size: .; v_call: TRBV9; d_call: TRBD1; j_call: TRBJ1-2; cdr3_aa: CASTMTGDPYGYTF; cdr3_nt: TGTGCCAGCACCATGACAGGGGACCCCTATGGCTACACCTTC
clone_size: .; v_call: TRBV20-1; d_call: TRBD1; j_call: TRBJ2-7; cdr3_aa: CSAAGQATGSYEQYF; cdr3_nt: TGCAGTGCTGCTGGACAGGCGACCGGCTCCTACGAGCAGTACTTC
clone_size: few; v_call: TRBV20-1; d_call: TRBD2; j_call: TRBJ2-1; cdr3_aa: CSARGGSRNEQFF; cdr3_nt: TGCAGTGCTAGGGGCGGGAGTAGAAATGAGCAGTTCTTC
clone_size: .; v_call: TRBV7-9; d_call: TRBD1; j_call: TRBJ1-4; cdr3_aa: CASSLTGPARIEKLFF; cdr3_nt: TGTGCCAGCAGCTTGACAGGGCCAGCGAGGATAGAAAAACTGTTTTTT
clone_size: .; v_call: TRBV20-1; d_call: TRBD1; j_call: TRBJ1-5; cdr3_aa: CSVYRGQGHQPQHF; cdr3_nt: TGCAGTGTTTACCGGGGACAGGGTCACCAGCCCCAGCATTTT
clone_size: .; v_call: TRBV12-3/TRBV12-4; d_call: .; j_call: TRBJ1-1; cdr3_aa: CASSFSDFHEAFF; cdr3_nt: TGTGCCAGCAGTTTCAGTGACTTTCATGAAGCTTTCTTT
clone_size: .; v_call: TRBV24-1; d_call: TRBD2; j_call: TRBJ2-5; cdr3_aa: CATSDWGSGRDEQETQYF; cdr3_nt: TGTGCCACCAGTGATTGGGGCAGCGGGAGGGATGAGCAAGAGACCCAGTACTTC
clone_size: .; v_call: TRBV7-2; d_call: TRBD2; j_call: TRBJ2-3; cdr3_aa: CASSLVPSGGTDTQYF; cdr3_nt: TGTGCCAGCAGCTTAGTGCCTAGCGGGGGCACAGATACGCAGTATTTT
clone_size: .; v_call: TRBV6-2/TRBV6-3; d_call: .; j_call: TRBJ2-1; cdr3_aa: CASSYPMPSSSYNEQFF; cdr3_nt: TGTGCCAGCAGTTACCCTATGCCTAGCAGCTCCTACAATGAGCAGTTCTTC
clone_size: .; v_call: TRBV10-3; d_call: .; j_call: TRBJ1-1; cdr3_aa: CAISDEGGTTKNTEAFF; cdr3_nt: TGTGCCATCAGTGATGAGGGGGGGACAACCAAGAACACTGAAGCTTTCTTT
clone_size: .; v_call: TRBV10-3; d_call: TRBD2; j_call: TRBJ2-1; cdr3_aa: CAISSGTSGTYNEQFF; cdr3_nt: TGTGCCATCAGCTCCGGGACTAGCGGGACCTACAATGAGCAGTTCTTC
clone_size: .; v_call: TRBV12-3/TRBV12-4; d_call: .; j_call: TRBJ2-3; cdr3_aa: CASSLGMSTDTQYF; cdr3_nt: TGTGCCAGCAGTTTGGGGATGAGCACAGATACGCAGTATTTT
clone_size: .; v_call: TRBV4-3; d_call: TRBD2; j_call: TRBJ2-1; cdr3_aa: CASSPGASGRTYNEQFF; cdr3_nt: TGCGCCAGCAGCCCCGGGGCTAGCGGTAGGACCTACAATGAGCAGTTCTTC
clone_size: .; v_call: TRBV24-1; d_call: TRBD1; j_call: TRBJ2-1; cdr3_aa: CATSDPGGVSYNEQFF; cdr3_nt: TGTGCCACCAGTGACCCAGGGGGTGTCTCCTACAATGAGCAGTTCTTC
clone_size: many; v_call: TRBV5-1; d_call: .; j_call: TRBJ1-5; cdr3_aa: CASSLSGQSNQPQHF; cdr3_nt: TGCGCCAGCAGCTTGTCAGGACAGAGCAATCAGCCCCAGCATTTT
clone_size: .; v_call: TRBV20-1; d_call: .; j_call: TRBJ2-7; cdr3_aa: CSARDRSGTHSYEQYF; cdr3_nt: TGCAGTGCTAGAGATCGATCCGGGACACACTCCTACGAGCAGTACTTC
clone_size: few; v_call: TRBV4-1; d_call: .; j_call: TRBJ2-3; cdr3_aa: CASSQDWGTDTQYF; cdr3_nt: TGCGCCAGCAGCCAAGATTGGGGCACAGATACGCAGTATTTT
clone_size: .; v_call: TRBV6-5; d_call: .; j_call: TRBJ1-1; cdr3_aa: CASRLHPSTEAFF; cdr3_nt: TGTGCCAGCAGATTACATCCGAGCACTGAAGCTTTCTTT
clone_size: .; v_call: TRBV27; d_call: .; j_call: TRBJ1-2; cdr3_aa: CASSHPRGHGYTF; cdr3_nt: TGTGCCAGCAGTCACCCGAGGGGCCATGGCTACACCTTC
clone_size: .; v_call: TRBV19; d_call: .; j_call: TRBJ1-6; cdr3_aa: CASNRRGSPLHF; cdr3_nt: TGTGCCAGTAATCGCAGAGGCTCACCCCTCCACTTT
clone_size: .; v_call: TRBV28; d_call: TRBD2; j_call: TRBJ2-1; cdr3_aa: CASSLISPLLAGRNEQFF; cdr3_nt: TGTGCCAGCAGTTTGATCAGTCCCTTACTAGCGGGAAGAAATGAGCAGTTCTTC
clone_size: .; v_call: TRBV29-1; d_call: .; j_call: TRBJ2-1; cdr3_aa: CSLAGVRRDEQFF; cdr3_nt: TGCAGCCTGGCCGGAGTCCGAAGGGATGAGCAGTTCTTC
clone_size: once; v_call: TRBV6-5; d_call: TRBD2; j_call: TRBJ2-1; cdr3_aa: CASSYDAGTSGGYNEQFF; cdr3_nt: TGTGCCAGCAGTTACGATGCCGGGACTAGCGGAGGGTACAATGAGCAGTTCTTC
clone_size: few; v_call: TRBV7-3; d_call: .; j_call: TRBJ1-6; cdr3_aa: CASSVRSPLHF; cdr3_nt: TGTGCCAGCAGCGTCCGTTCACCCCTCCACTTT
clone_size: .; v_call: TRBV12-3/TRBV12-4; d_call: .; j_call: TRBJ1-2; cdr3_aa: CASSLGFRVTNYGYTF; cdr3_nt: TGTGCCAGCAGTTTAGGTTTTAGGGTTACTAACTATGGCTACACCTTC
clone_size: once; v_call: TRBV20-1; d_call: .; j_call: TRBJ1-6; cdr3_aa: CSARDRQGVSPLHF; cdr3_nt: TGCAGTGCTAGAGATCGTCAGGGAGTTTCACCCCTCCACTTT
clone_size: few; v_call: TRBV12-3/TRBV12-4; d_call: .; j_call: TRBJ1-5; cdr3_aa: CASSFSGVNQPQHF; cdr3_nt: TGTGCCAGCAGTTTTTCAGGGGTCAATCAGCCCCAGCATTTT
clone_size: .; v_call: TRBV5-1; d_call: TRBD1; j_call: TRBJ1-2; cdr3_aa: CASSSTPGQDYGYTF; cdr3_nt: TGCGCCAGCAGCTCTACACCGGGACAGGACTATGGCTACACCTTC
clone_size: .; v_call: TRBV7-2; d_call: .; j_call: TRBJ2-1; cdr3_aa: CASSLPVHFDEQFF; cdr3_nt: TGTGCCAGCAGTTTGCCGGTACATTTCGATGAGCAGTTCTTC
clone_size: .; v_call: TRBV5-1; d_call: .; j_call: TRBJ2-7; cdr3_aa: CAGSLTGSSSYEQYF; cdr3_nt: TGCGCCGGCAGCTTGACGGGTTCGAGCTCCTACGAGCAGTACTTC
clone_size: .; v_call: TRBV29-1; d_call: TRBD2; j_call: TRBJ2-3; cdr3_aa: CRVAGAATDTQYF; cdr3_nt: TGCAGAGTAGCGGGAGCGGCCACAGATACGCAGTATTTT
clone_size: few; v_call: TRBV5-5; d_call: .; j_call: TRBJ2-3; cdr3_aa: CASSLAGGGTHTDTQYF; cdr3_nt: TGTGCCAGCAGCTTGGCTGGTGGCGGAACTCACACAGATACGCAGTATTTT
clone_size: .; v_call: TRBV29-1; d_call: .; j_call: TRBJ2-1; cdr3_aa: CSASTVLSDNEQFF; cdr3_nt: TGCAGCGCATCGACAGTCCTAAGCGACAATGAGCAGTTCTTC
clone_size: .; v_call: TRBV7-9; d_call: .; j_call: TRBJ1-1; cdr3_aa: CASSPNFGAFF; cdr3_nt: TGTGCCAGCAGCCCAAACTTCGGAGCTTTCTTT
clone_size: .; v_call: TRBV7-9; d_call: .; j_call: TRBJ2-3; cdr3_aa: CASSYLTGVGTSTDTQYF; cdr3_nt: TGTGCCAGCAGCTACCTAACGGGAGTGGGAACTAGCACAGATACGCAGTATTTT
clone_size: few; v_call: TRBV6-5; d_call: TRBD2; j_call: TRBJ2-5; cdr3_aa: CASSRVGGRKETQYF; cdr3_nt: TGTGCCAGCAGCCGCGTTGGCGGGAGGAAAGAGACCCAGTACTTC
clone_size: .; v_call: TRBV12-3/TRBV12-4; d_call: TRBD2; j_call: TRBJ2-5; cdr3_aa: CASSRFTGTSVKQETQYF; cdr3_nt: TGTGCCAGCAGCCGCTTCACCGGGACTAGCGTAAAGCAAGAGACCCAGTACTTC
clone_size: .; v_call: TRBV7-2; d_call: .; j_call: TRBJ2-7; cdr3_aa: CASSSNWPYEQYF; cdr3_nt: TGTGCCAGCAGCTCGAACTGGCCCTACGAGCAGTACTTC
clone_size: few; v_call: TRBV12-3/TRBV12-4; d_call: .; j_call: TRBJ2-5; cdr3_aa: CASSLRGTQETQYF; cdr3_nt: TGTGCCAGCAGTTTAAGGGGGACCCAAGAGACCCAGTACTTC